This T cell receptor beta chain was identified in a study of CD8 T cells in Susac syndrome. About the study: Each patient with Susac syndrome, at the time of blood draw, was therapy-naive, on corticosteroids, or on intravenous immunoglobulin alone. Findings and limits, study-wide: The study found that Susac CD8+ clonal expansion peaked in TEMRA cells and active patients.

The T cells that were sequenced for TCR beta were CD8+ and CD4+ cells from blood. Comments on this clonotype: As yet, its antigen is unknown.

The CDR3 has 20 amino acids. With V trimmed by 5 bases and J by 2 bases, 12 bases remained unmatched. CDR1 is MNHEY and CDR2 is SMNVEV in the germline V gene (reference sequence). The RNA, about 0.45 to 1 ug, was put through reverse transcription using random hexamers. Amplification of TCR beta CDR3 across 54 Vbeta and 13 Jbeta was performed with immunoSEQ multiplex PCR. TCRdb passed the immunoSEQ multiplex PCR reads through MiXCR, listing each CDR3 protein once. Among roughly 190,000 distinct CDR3 sequences listed, 95% were seen once. This sequence was found in a human donor with Susac syndrome. The genes are TRBV27 and TRBJ2-1, with TRBD2 matching over 16 bases. Sequencing was performed on CD8+ T cells from PBMCs. CDR3 loop: CASSPAIPGLAGGPYNEQFF. The CDR3 DNA follows: TGTGCCAGCAGTCCTGCTATACCGGGACTAGCGGGGGGGCCCTACAATGAGCAGTTCTTC.